Following are 15 T cell receptor beta chains from one sample sequenced in a study of shared clonotypes between healthy human individuals (dated by TCRdb to the early 2020s). The library was produced with the immunoSEQ multiplex PCR assay. TCRdb took this table from immuneACCESS and kept in-frame rearrangements with V and J called. Such tables lack part of the clones; where checked against another copy, unresolved V genes explain under half of the gap, and the rest is unexplained. The sample data list about 2.4 million clones, and 90% to 95% of these were observed just once. The ten largest clones add up to 0.36% of the sample. Sequenced: naive CD4+ T cells from PBMCs. The label giving this sample's cell subset or site can be read as: CD45RA+ positively selected. Every receptor here comes from a man aged 18 to 35 in good health. Some clones in this sample may be carry-over from other donors' samples.

The genes are TRBV6-1 and TRBJ1-3; no reliable D call. The CDR3 loop spans 14 amino acids. The germline gives CDR1 MNHNS, CDR2 SASEGT. V gave up 3 bases and J gave up 3 bases, with 9 bases separating them. The CDR3 loop reads CASSERRVGNTIYF. CDR3 coding DNA: TGTGCCAGCAGTGAGAGGAGAGTTGGAAACACCATATATTTT.

The V call is TRBV5-4, the J call TRBJ2-5; D unclear. Germline V lookup: CDR1 SGHNT, CDR2 YYREEE (reference sequence). Trimming cost V 4 bases and J 0 bases, with 13 bases left between them. CDR3 length: 15 residues. The CDR3 here is CASSPAPLDQETQYF. The CDR3 DNA is TGTGCCAGCAGCCCGGCTCCCCTTGACCAAGAGACCCAGTACTTC.

This chain connects TRBV27 to TRBJ2-1; possible D gene TRBD1, 6 bases. In germline, CDR1 is MNHEY, CDR2 SMNVEV (reference sequence). This CDR3 comprises 15 residues. V was cut by 3 bases and J by 2 bases, with 11 bases left in between. CDR3 loop: CASSFGTRAYNEQFF. In DNA form, the CDR3 reads TGTGCCAGCAGTTTCGGGACAAGAGCCTACAATGAGCAGTTCTTC.

This chain links TRBV12-5 with TRBJ1-1; D is ambiguous. Deletions cut 7 bases from V and 4 bases from J, with 13 bases between. CDR1 is LGHNT and CDR2 is FRNRAP in the germline V gene. The CDR3 is 13 residues long. Written as DNA, the CDR3 is TGTGCTAGTGCCGGGGAGGGTGGCACTGAAGCTTTCTTT. Encoded protein: CASAGEGGTEAFF.

The chain has TRBV27 and TRBJ2-7; 7 positions match TRBD1. J gave up 6 bases and V 6 bases, and 11 bases lay outside the gene matches. Germline V lookup: CDR1 MNHEY, CDR2 SMNVEV (reference sequence). The CDR3 contains 14 residues. CDR3 protein: CASSRAGTEGEQYF. CDR3 bases: TGTGCCAGCAGCAGAGCCGGGACAGAGGGCGAGCAGTACTTC.

Turning to this clone: This sample includes further DNA sequences coding for the same CDR3. The chain employs TRBV10-3 and TRBJ1-2, with unresolved D. V dropped 6 bases and J dropped 0 bases, with 5 bases sitting between them. Germline assignment: CDR1 ENHRY and CDR2 SYGVKD. The CDR3 is 12 amino acids. As DNA, the CDR3 is TGTGCCATCAGCGGAGCTAACTATGGCTACACCTTC. Encoded protein: CAISGANYGYTF.

The chain joins TRBV18 to TRBJ2-3; D not certain. The CDR3 runs to 16 residues. V lost 5 bases, J lost 2 bases, and 17 bases lay in between. The germline V gene encodes CDR1 KGHSH and CDR2 LQKENI. CDR3 DNA sequence: TGTGCCAGCTCATCGCTACCTAGGACCACCACAGATACGCAGTATTTT. Protein sequence: CASSSLPRTTTDTQYF.

CDR3 nucleotide sequence: TGCGCCAGCAGCCTGGGGACAGGGAGGGGCTACGAGCAGTACTTC. This sequence encodes CASSLGTGRGYEQYF. The chain joins TRBV5-1 to TRBJ2-7, with TRBD1 identical over 9 bases. The CDR3 length is 15 residues. With 4 bases clipped from V and 3 bases from J, the junction kept 8 bases outside the gene matches. Germline CDR1 and CDR2: SGHRS and YFSETQ.

This chain joins TRBV2 and TRBJ2-2; TRBD1 aligns across 8 bases. CDR1 is SNHLY, CDR2 FYNNEI, per germline. The CDR3 consists of 14 residues. J lost 6 bases, V lost 5 bases, and 5 bases had no gene match. This CDR3 reads CASSPDRAAGELFF. CDR3 sequence (DNA): TGTGCCAGCAGTCCGGACAGGGCCGCCGGGGAGCTGTTTTTT.

The V gene is TRBV5-1, the J gene TRBJ1-2; possibly TRBD1 for D (6 bases). This CDR3 spans 15 amino acids. The V end lost 0 bases, the J end lost 6 bases, and 15 bases lay between the germline ends. Germline V lookup: CDR1 SGHRS, CDR2 YFSETQ. The CDR3 reads CASSLDPRGLDGYTF. In DNA form, the CDR3 reads TGCGCCAGCAGCTTGGACCCCAGGGGATTAGATGGCTACACCTTC.

In its sample, this clone was seen a few times. Here the CDR3 DNA reads TGTGCCAGCAGCGACCGGACAGGGCCCACGCCCCAGCATTTT. This codes for CASSDRTGPTPQHF. The chain joins TRBV9 to TRBJ1-5; 8 bases are a match to TRBD1. Trimming cost V 3 bases and J 9 bases; bases outside gene matches: 8. Germline lookup yields CDR1 SGDLS and CDR2 YYNGEE. The CDR3 sequence is 14 residues long.

V and J are TRBV29-1 and TRBJ2-7, with unresolved D. The ends were cut back, 4 bases at V and 9 bases at J, with 25 bases in the middle. Germline V gives CDR1 SQVTM, CDR2 ANQGSEA. The CDR3 spans 15 residues. CDR3 region: CSVGLLFVGIFVQYF. The CDR3 DNA follows: TGCAGCGTTGGTCTTTTGTTTGTGGGAATTTTTGTGCAGTACTTC.

The rearrangement uses TRBV27 and TRBJ2-7; D ambiguous. The CDR3 has 14 residues. Germline V gives CDR1 MNHEY, CDR2 SMNVEV (reference sequence). Deletions cut 2 bases from V and 3 bases from J, with 11 bases between. CDR3 region: CASSLVPGGYEQYF. The CDR3 nucleotides are TGTGCCAGCAGTTTAGTTCCGGGTGGCTACGAGCAGTACTTC.

This clone was detected only a few times. The chain combines TRBV2 with TRBJ1-1; no firm D call. V dropped 6 bases and J dropped 0 bases, with 8 bases sitting between them. The CDR3 consists of 13 residues. The germline CDR1 and CDR2 sequences are SNHLY and FYNNEI. As DNA, the CDR3 is TGTGCCAGCAGACCACAGATGAACACTGAAGCTTTCTTT. The encoded protein is CASRPQMNTEAFF.

Only one count was recorded for this clone. The chain is built from TRBV25-1 and TRBJ1-1; D is possibly TRBD1 (5 bases). V lost 3 bases and J 3 bases, leaving 14 bases between the germline ends. Germline values: CDR1 MGHDK, CDR2 SYGVNS. The CDR3 sequence is 15 residues long. This CDR3 is CASSESRGGDTEAFF. The CDR3 region has the DNA TGTGCCAGCAGTGAGTCCCGTGGGGGGGACACTGAAGCTTTCTTT.